These T cell receptor beta chains were read from a single sample in a study of identical twins. TCRdb independently ran MiXCR on the 5' RACE reads; one entry per CDR3 protein. The table lists hundreds of thousands of distinct CDR3 sequences, 7.5% to 9.5% of them singletons. The sample was also reused in another study, on yellow fever vaccine responses in identical twins.

Sequenced input: CD8+ T cells sorted from blood. The receptors were gathered from a woman younger than 35 in good health. CDR3s include the opening cysteine and the closing phenylalanine or tryptophan. A D gene is named only where the DNA matches it firmly. Part of the rows lack a size; the others show once, few, many or a class for expanded clones.

cdr3_aa: CASSDRTSGHTGELFF
cdr3_nt: TGTGCCAGCAGCGACAGGACTAGCGGACACACCGGGGAGCTGTTTTTT
j_call: TRBJ2-2
v_call: TRBV9
d_call: TRBD2
clone_size: few
cdr3_length: 16

cdr3_aa: CASSPPGAGGYEQYF
cdr3_nt: TGTGCCAGCAGCCCCCCCGGTGCGGGAGGTTACGAGCAGTACTTC
j_call: TRBJ2-7
v_call: TRBV6-1
d_call: TRBD2
clone_size: many
cdr3_length: 15

cdr3_aa: CASSFIRDTQYF
cdr3_nt: TGTGCCAGCAGTTTTATTCGGGATACGCAGTATTTT
j_call: TRBJ2-3
v_call: TRBV12-3/TRBV12-4
d_call: .
clone_size: .
cdr3_length: 12

cdr3_aa: CASSLALNGEAQPQHF
cdr3_nt: TGTGCCAGCAGCTTGGCGCTTAACGGGGAAGCTCAGCCCCAGCATTTT
j_call: TRBJ1-5
v_call: TRBV5-6
d_call: .
clone_size: .
cdr3_length: 16

cdr3_aa: CASGSSQETQYF
cdr3_nt: TGTGCCAGCGGATCGTCCCAAGAGACCCAGTACTTC
j_call: TRBJ2-5
v_call: TRBV27
d_call: .
clone_size: .
cdr3_length: 12

cdr3_aa: CASNFGGIGELFF
cdr3_nt: TGTGCCAGCAACTTCGGGGGAATCGGGGAGCTGTTTTTT
j_call: TRBJ2-2
v_call: TRBV7-9
d_call: .
clone_size: many
cdr3_length: 13

cdr3_aa: CASSQDRRESSYEQYF
cdr3_nt: TGCGCCAGCAGCCAAGATAGGCGGGAGAGCTCCTACGAGCAGTACTTC
j_call: TRBJ2-7
v_call: TRBV4-3
d_call: TRBD2
clone_size: many
cdr3_length: 16

cdr3_aa: CASTKWLAGNYEQYF
cdr3_nt: TGTGCCAGTACCAAGTGGCTAGCGGGGAACTACGAGCAGTACTTC
j_call: TRBJ2-7
v_call: TRBV6-2/TRBV6-3
d_call: TRBD2
clone_size: .
cdr3_length: 15

cdr3_aa: CASSLALEYGTQYF
cdr3_nt: TGTGCCAGCAGCTTAGCGCTAGAGTATGGGACCCAGTACTTC
j_call: TRBJ2-5
v_call: TRBV7-9
d_call: .
clone_size: .
cdr3_length: 14

cdr3_aa: CASSLAVRVKGNYGYTF
cdr3_nt: TGTGCCAGCAGTTTAGCGGTGAGGGTAAAGGGTAACTATGGCTACACCTTC
j_call: TRBJ1-2
v_call: TRBV12-3/TRBV12-4
d_call: .
clone_size: few
cdr3_length: 17

cdr3_aa: CSVPWDRSYNEQFF
cdr3_nt: TGCAGCGTTCCCTGGGATAGATCCTACAATGAGCAGTTCTTC
j_call: TRBJ2-1
v_call: TRBV29-1
d_call: .
clone_size: many
cdr3_length: 14

cdr3_aa: CASSPTRATYEQYF
cdr3_nt: TGTGCCAGCTCACCGACAAGGGCTACCTACGAGCAGTACTTC
j_call: TRBJ2-7
v_call: TRBV18
d_call: .
clone_size: .
cdr3_length: 14

cdr3_aa: CASSLRRLTGELFF
cdr3_nt: TGTGCCAGCTCACTCCGCCGGCTTACCGGGGAGCTGTTTTTT
j_call: TRBJ2-2
v_call: TRBV18
d_call: .
clone_size: .
cdr3_length: 14

cdr3_aa: CASSLAQGTPQSRETQYF
cdr3_nt: TGCGCCAGCAGCTTGGCACAGGGGACCCCACAGTCCCGGGAGACCCAGTACTTC
j_call: TRBJ2-5
v_call: TRBV5-1
d_call: TRBD1
clone_size: many
cdr3_length: 18

cdr3_aa: CASSSGPVRVEKLFF
cdr3_nt: TGTGCCAGCAGCTCTGGACCAGTGAGGGTTGAAAAACTGTTTTTT
j_call: TRBJ1-4
v_call: TRBV7-9
d_call: .
clone_size: .
cdr3_length: 15

cdr3_aa: CASSDEQGGGRETQYF
cdr3_nt: TGTGCCAGCAGTGACGAACAGGGAGGAGGAAGAGAGACCCAGTACTTC
j_call: TRBJ2-5
v_call: TRBV6-1
d_call: .
clone_size: many
cdr3_length: 16

cdr3_aa: CASSYSETGGFYEQYF
cdr3_nt: TGTGCCAGCAGTTATTCCGAGACAGGGGGTTTCTACGAGCAGTACTTC
j_call: TRBJ2-7
v_call: TRBV6-2/TRBV6-3
d_call: TRBD1
clone_size: .
cdr3_length: 16

cdr3_aa: CASSYVREVESKNIQYF
cdr3_nt: TGTGCCAGCAGTTACGTGCGGGAGGTAGAGAGCAAAAACATTCAGTACTTC
j_call: TRBJ2-4
v_call: TRBV6-2/TRBV6-3
d_call: TRBD2
clone_size: few
cdr3_length: 17